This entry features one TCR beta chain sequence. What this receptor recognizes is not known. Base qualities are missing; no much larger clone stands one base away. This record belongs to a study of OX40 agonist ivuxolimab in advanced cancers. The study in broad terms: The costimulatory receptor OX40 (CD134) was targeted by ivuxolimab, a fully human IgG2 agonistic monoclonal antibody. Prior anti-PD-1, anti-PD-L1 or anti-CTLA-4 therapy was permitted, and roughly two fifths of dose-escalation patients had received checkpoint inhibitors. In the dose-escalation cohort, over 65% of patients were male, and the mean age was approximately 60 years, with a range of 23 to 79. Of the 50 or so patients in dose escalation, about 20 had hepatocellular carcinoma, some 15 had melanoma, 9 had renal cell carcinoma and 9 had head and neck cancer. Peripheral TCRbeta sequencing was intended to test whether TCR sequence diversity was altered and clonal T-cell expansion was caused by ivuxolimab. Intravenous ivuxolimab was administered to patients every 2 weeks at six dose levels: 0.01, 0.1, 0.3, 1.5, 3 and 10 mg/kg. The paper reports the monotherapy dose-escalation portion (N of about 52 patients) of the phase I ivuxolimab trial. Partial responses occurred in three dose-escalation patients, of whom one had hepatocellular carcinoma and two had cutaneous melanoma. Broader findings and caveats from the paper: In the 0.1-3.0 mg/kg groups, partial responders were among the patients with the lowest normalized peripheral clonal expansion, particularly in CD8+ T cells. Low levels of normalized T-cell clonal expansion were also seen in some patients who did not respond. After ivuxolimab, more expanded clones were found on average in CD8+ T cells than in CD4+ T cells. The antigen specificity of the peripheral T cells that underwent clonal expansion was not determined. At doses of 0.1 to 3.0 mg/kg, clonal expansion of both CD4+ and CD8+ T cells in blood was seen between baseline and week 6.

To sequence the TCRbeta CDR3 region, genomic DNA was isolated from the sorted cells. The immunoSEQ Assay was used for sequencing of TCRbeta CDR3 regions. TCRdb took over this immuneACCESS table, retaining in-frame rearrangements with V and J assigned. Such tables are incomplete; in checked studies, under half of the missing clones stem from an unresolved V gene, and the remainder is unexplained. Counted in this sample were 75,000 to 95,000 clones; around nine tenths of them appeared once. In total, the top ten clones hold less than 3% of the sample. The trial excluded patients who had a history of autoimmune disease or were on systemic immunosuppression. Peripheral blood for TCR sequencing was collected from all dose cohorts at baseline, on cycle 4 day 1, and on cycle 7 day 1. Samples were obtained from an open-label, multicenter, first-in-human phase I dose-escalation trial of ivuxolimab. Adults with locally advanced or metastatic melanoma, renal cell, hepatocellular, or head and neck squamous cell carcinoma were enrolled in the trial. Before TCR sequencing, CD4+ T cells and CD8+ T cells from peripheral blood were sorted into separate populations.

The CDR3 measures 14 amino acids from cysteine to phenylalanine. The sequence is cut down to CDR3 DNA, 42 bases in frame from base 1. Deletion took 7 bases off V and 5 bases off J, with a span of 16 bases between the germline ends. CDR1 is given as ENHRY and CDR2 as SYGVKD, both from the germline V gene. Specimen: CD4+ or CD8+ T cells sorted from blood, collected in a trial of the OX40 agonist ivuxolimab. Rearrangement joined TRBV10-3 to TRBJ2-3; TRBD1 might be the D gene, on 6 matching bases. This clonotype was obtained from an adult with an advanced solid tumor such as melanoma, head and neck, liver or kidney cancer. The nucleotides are TGTGCCATCACTCCTACCCTAGGGGGAGATACGCAGTATTTT. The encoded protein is CAITPTLGGDTQYF.